The following is a TCR beta chain sequence with its context. The entry originates in a study of shared clonotypes between healthy human individuals. Study-level background: Each donor contributed plates that comprised three CD4 naive, three CD4 memory, two CD8 naive and one CD8 memory.

A deep-level run was used for the assay. Some clones are missing from TCRdb's copy, which holds only in-frame ones; the method was immunoSEQ multiplex PCR. The repertoire holds approximately 1.9 million clones, with 90% to 95% as singletons. Germline loops: CDR1 SEHNR, CDR2 FQNEAQ (reference sequence). V lost 4 bases to trimming and J lost 6 bases, with 15 bases between them. The length of the CDR3 is 14 residues. CD8 cells classed as naive were CD45RO-negative and positively selected for CCR7, excluding terminally differentiated effector memory CD45RA+ cells. The chain recombines TRBV7-9 with TRBJ1-2, with D unresolved. Sequencing used naive CD8+ T cells from PBMCs. The source of this sequence is a man in his late teens or twenties in good health. Some clones in this sample may be carry-over from other donors' samples. The CDR3 loop reads CASSSLIMGNGYTF. The CDR3 nucleotides read TGTGCCAGCAGCTCCCTAATAATGGGGAATGGCTACACCTTC.